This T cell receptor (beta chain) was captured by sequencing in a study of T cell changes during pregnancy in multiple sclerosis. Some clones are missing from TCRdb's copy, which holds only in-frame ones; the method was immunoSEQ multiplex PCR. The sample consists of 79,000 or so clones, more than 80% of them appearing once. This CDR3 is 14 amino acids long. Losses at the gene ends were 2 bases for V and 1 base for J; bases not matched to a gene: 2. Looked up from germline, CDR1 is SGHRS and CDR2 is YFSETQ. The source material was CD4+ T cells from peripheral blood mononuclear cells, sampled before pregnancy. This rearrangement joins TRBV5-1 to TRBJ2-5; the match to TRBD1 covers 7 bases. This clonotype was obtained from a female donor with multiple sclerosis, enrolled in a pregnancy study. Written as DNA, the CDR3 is TGCGCCAGCAGCTTCTCAGGGGGCCAAGAGACCCAGTACTTC. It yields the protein CASSFSGGQETQYF.